This T cell receptor beta chain was recovered during a study of OX40 agonist ivuxolimab in advanced cancers. Concerning the study at large: Ivuxolimab, which targeted the costimulatory receptor OX40 (CD134), was an agonistic, fully human IgG2 monoclonal antibody. Intravenous ivuxolimab was administered to patients every 2 weeks at six dose levels: 0.01, 0.1, 0.3, 1.5, 3 and 10 mg/kg. Of the roughly 52 dose-escalation patients, hepatocellular carcinoma was present in around 19, melanoma in approximately 15, renal cell carcinoma in 9 and head and neck cancer in 9. In the dose-escalation cohort, roughly 82% of patients were male, and the mean age was roughly 60 years with a range of roughly 23 to 79. Patients were allowed to have had prior anti-PD-1, anti-PD-L1 or anti-CTLA-4 therapy, and approximately 40% of the dose-escalation patients had been treated with checkpoint inhibitors. Partial responses occurred in three dose-escalation patients, of whom one had hepatocellular carcinoma and two had cutaneous melanoma. The purpose of peripheral TCRbeta sequencing was to test whether ivuxolimab changed TCR sequence diversity and led to clonal T-cell expansion. The monotherapy dose-escalation portion (N ≈ 50 patients) of the phase I ivuxolimab trial is reported in the paper. Here is what the overall study found, with its caveats: Clonal expansion of both CD4+ and CD8+ blood T cells was observed from baseline to week 6 at doses 0.1 to 3.0 mg/kg. In the 0.1-3.0 mg/kg groups, partial responders had among the lowest normalized peripheral clonal expansion, particularly in CD8+ T cells. Low levels of normalized T-cell clonal expansion were also shown by some nonresponding patients. After ivuxolimab, expanded clones were on average more numerous among CD8+ T cells than among CD4+ T cells. Antigen specificity was not determined for the clonally expanded peripheral T cells.

Patients with autoimmune disease history or receiving systemic immunosuppression were excluded from the trial. Peripheral blood for TCR sequencing was collected from all dose cohorts at baseline, on cycle 4 day 1, and on cycle 7 day 1. Samples were obtained from an open-label, multicenter, first-in-human phase I dose-escalation trial of ivuxolimab. Adults with locally advanced or metastatic melanoma, renal cell carcinoma, hepatocellular carcinoma or head and neck squamous cell carcinoma were enrolled in the trial. Before TCR sequencing, CD4+ and CD8+ T cells were separately sorted from peripheral blood. For sequencing of the TCRbeta CDR3 region, genomic DNA was extracted from the sorted cells. TCRbeta CDR3 regions were sequenced using the immunoSEQ Assay. Imported from immuneACCESS, the table was reduced by TCRdb to in-frame sequences with V and J called. These copies leave out some clones; in studies compared against another copy, an unresolved V gene accounts for under half, and the cause of the remainder is not known. In all, the sample holds more than 25,000 clones, and around nine tenths of those were seen once. The ten largest clones capture approximately 19% of the sample.

The cysteine opens and the phenylalanine closes a CDR3 of 12 amino acids. The only DNA kept is the CDR3, 36 bases in frame from the first base. CDR1 and CDR2 (MNHNS, SASEGT) derive from the germline V gene. Germline trimming amounts to 9 bases on V and 3 bases on J, with 3 as the count of junction bases outside the gene matches. Remarks on this clone: The antigen it binds to is not known. Base-call qualities are not available, and no considerably larger clone is one nucleotide away.

This clonotype originated in an adult with an advanced solid tumor such as melanoma, head and neck, liver or kidney cancer. The source material was CD4+ or CD8+ T cells sorted from blood, sampled in a trial of the OX40 agonist ivuxolimab. The chain joins TRBV6-1 to TRBJ2-7; 9 bases in between match TRBD1. CDR3 sequence: CASTDRGYEQYF. The nucleotides are TGTGCCAGTACGGACAGGGGCTACGAGCAGTACTTC.